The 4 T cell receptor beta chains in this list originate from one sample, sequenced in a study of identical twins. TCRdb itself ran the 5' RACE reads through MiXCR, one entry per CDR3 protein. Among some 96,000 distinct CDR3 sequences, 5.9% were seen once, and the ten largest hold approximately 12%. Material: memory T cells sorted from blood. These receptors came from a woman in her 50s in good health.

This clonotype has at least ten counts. DNA of the CDR3: TGCAGCGTCGGGTACGGGGGACACGAGCAGTACTTC. Its protein product is CSVGYGGHEQYF. The genes are TRBV29-1 and TRBJ2-7, with D possibly matching TRBD2 (6 bases). From germline, CDR1 is SQVTM and CDR2 ANQGSEA. Between the trimmed V and J ends, which lost 6 bases and 5 bases, there was a span of 14 bases. The CDR3 extends over 12 amino acids.

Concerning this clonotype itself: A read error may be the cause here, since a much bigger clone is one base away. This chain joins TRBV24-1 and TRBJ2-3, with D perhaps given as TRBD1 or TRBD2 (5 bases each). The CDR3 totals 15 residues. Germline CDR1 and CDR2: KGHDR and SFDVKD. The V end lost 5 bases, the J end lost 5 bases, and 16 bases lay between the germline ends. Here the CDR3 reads CATSGGWRKEDTQYF. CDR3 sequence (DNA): TGTGCCACCAGTGGGGGCTGGAGGAAGGAAGATACGCAGTATTTT.

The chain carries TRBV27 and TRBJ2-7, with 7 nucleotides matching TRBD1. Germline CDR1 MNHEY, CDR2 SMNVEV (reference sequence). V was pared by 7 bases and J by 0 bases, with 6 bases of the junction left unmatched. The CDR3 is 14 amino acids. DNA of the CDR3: TGTGCCAGCAAACAGGGGTCCATCTCCTACGAGCAGTACTTC. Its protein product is CASKQGSISYEQYF.

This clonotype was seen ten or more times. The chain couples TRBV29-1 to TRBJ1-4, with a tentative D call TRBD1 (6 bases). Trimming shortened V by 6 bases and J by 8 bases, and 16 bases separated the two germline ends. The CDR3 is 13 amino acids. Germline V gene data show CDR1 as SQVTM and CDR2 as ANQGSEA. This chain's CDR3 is CSVTWGAGEKLFF. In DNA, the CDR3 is TGCAGCGTGACATGGGGGGCAGGGGAAAAACTGTTTTTT.